The source of this T cell receptor (beta chain) is a study of T cell changes during pregnancy in multiple sclerosis. Libraries were prepared by immunoSEQ multiplex PCR; TCRdb keeps only in-frame clonotypes and omits some of them. The sample includes about 120,000 clones, approximately 93% seen only once; the top ten take approximately 5.8%. The CDR3 is 13 residues long. Germline V gene lookup returns CDR1 MDHEN and CDR2 SYDVKM. Trimming took 2 bases from V and 8 from J, leaving 12 bases between them. This TCR came from a female donor with multiple sclerosis, enrolled in a pregnancy study. The chain is built from TRBV28 and TRBJ1-2, with D perhaps TRBD1 (6 bases). Sample: peripheral blood, taken before pregnancy. CDR3 DNA sequence: TGTGCCAGCAGTTTAAACAGGGCGGGCGGCTACACCTTC. Translation: CASSLNRAGGYTF.